Below, 23 T cell receptor beta chains from the same sample are listed, as sequenced in a study of Graves' ophthalmopathy and Graves' hyperthyroidism. Amplification from RNA transcripts yielded the TCR beta CDR3 regions. A first-round RT-PCR used HTBI primers, followed by a second-round multiplex PCR. TCRdb re-analysed the multiplex PCR reads in MiXCR, keeping a single row per CDR3 protein. The top ten clones hold approximately 7% of a sample with roughly 410,000 distinct CDR3 sequences, just over 15% of them seen once. Source material: peripheral blood. The receptors come from a woman aged 18-30 years with stable Graves' hyperthyroidism.

Ten or more counts support this clonotype. One junction end disagrees with the germline gene, perhaps due to a read error. V and J are TRBV6-5 and TRBJ1-2, with 9 bases aligning to TRBD1. Germline values: CDR1 MNHEY, CDR2 SVGAGI. CDR3 size: 16 residues. CDR3 region: CASRYYRDRVWGGYTF. Here the CDR3 DNA reads TGTGCCAGCAGATACTACCGGGACAGGGTATGGGGAGGCTACACCTTC.

The sample holds one count of this clonotype. Because the CDR3 is missing its conserved closing phenylalanine or tryptophan, this is likely a read error. V usage is TRBV20-1 and J usage is TRBJ1-5; TRBD1 agrees at 7 bases. The V gene's germline CDR1 is DFQATT and CDR2 SNEGSKA (reference sequence). This CDR3 is 15 amino acids long. Germline trimming cut 0 bases from V and 4 bases from J; bases unmatched to any gene: 6. For the CDR3, the DNA is TGCAGTGCTAGAGATCCCGGGACAGCAAATCAGCCCCAGCATTTG. Encoded protein: CSARDPGTANQPQHL.

This clonotype was counted at least ten times. V gene TRBV19 combines with J gene TRBJ2-2, with 7 bases matching TRBD1. This CDR3 has 13 amino acids. V gave up 10 bases and J gave up 7 bases; unmatched junction bases: 9. CDR1 is LNHDA, CDR2 SQIVND, per germline (reference sequence). The CDR3: CATSGQSIGELFF. The CDR3 nucleotides are TGTGCCACCTCGGGACAGTCAATCGGGGAGCTGTTTTTT.

J is TRBJ2-7 and V is TRBV6-1; 7 nucleotides line up with TRBD1. CDR3 length: 14 residues. The V gene end was trimmed by 3 bases and the J gene end by 2 bases; junction bases not matched to a gene: 4. In germline, CDR1 is MNHNS, CDR2 SASEGT. CDR3 coding DNA: TGTGCCAGCAGTGAGGGACAGAGTCCCTACGAGCAGTACTTC. It yields the protein CASSEGQSPYEQYF.

This clonotype showed up just a few times. The chain couples TRBV11-2 to TRBJ2-7; D may correspond to TRBD1 or TRBD2 (5 bases each). The CDR3 is 16 amino acids. From germline, CDR1 is SGHAT and CDR2 FQNNGV. V lost 5 bases to trimming and J lost 3 bases, with 20 bases between them. The CDR3 nucleotides read TGTGCCAGCAGCCCTGATTGGGACCCGGGTCACTACGAGCAGTACTTC. The encoded protein is CASSPDWDPGHYEQYF.

For this clonotype: At one end, the junction sequence differs from germline, possibly due to a read error. The genes are TRBV11-2 and TRBJ2-5, with D maybe TRBD2 (6 bases). The CDR3 is made up of 15 amino acids. CDR1 and CDR2 (germline): SGHAT, FQNNGV. CDR3: CASSAGRDWGETKYF. The DNA of the CDR3 is TGTGCCAGCAGCGCAGGCCGGGACTGGGGAGAGACCAAGTACTTC.

This clonotype was detected ten times or more. Compared with germline, one end of the junction differs, possibly owing to a read error. The chain carries TRBV4-1 and TRBJ2-7, with TRBD1 as a possible D gene (6 bases). Per the germline V gene, CDR1 is MGHRA and CDR2 is YSYEKL. This CDR3 is 14 amino acids long. CDR3 in DNA: TGCGCCAGCAGCGAAGACCGGGACAACTACGAGCAGTACTTC. It specifies CASSEDRDNYEQYF.

The table lists this clonotype with many counts. J is TRBJ1-2 and V is TRBV5-1, with 7 positions matching TRBD1. Germline lookup yields CDR1 SGHRS and CDR2 YFSETQ. The CDR3 has 13 amino acids. The V segment lost 5 bases and the J segment 7 bases; nucleotides outside the gene matches: 8. CDR3 coding DNA: TGCGCCAGCAGATACGACAGGGATTCTGGCTACACCTTC. Translation: CASRYDRDSGYTF.

This clonotype was counted many times. Written as DNA, the CDR3 is TGCAGTGCTAGAGATTGGGGGGTGACTGAAGCTTTCTTT. Translation gives CSARDWGVTEAFF. The chain is built from TRBV20-1 and TRBJ1-1, with a weak D call TRBD1 (5 bases). V lost 0 bases and J lost 5, with 10 bases in between. Germline values: CDR1 DFQATT, CDR2 SNEGSKA (reference sequence). CDR3 length: 13 residues.

The chain joins TRBV12-3 or TRBV12-4 to TRBJ2-2; D might be TRBD1 or TRBD2, each matching 6 bases. This CDR3 is 16 amino acids long. V was clipped by 2 bases and J by 11 bases, with 21 bases between them. CDR3: CASSLIGGRSLKELFF. CDR3 DNA sequence: TGTGCCAGCAGTTTAATCGGGGGCCGTTCGTTGAAAGAGCTGTTTTTT.

There are many counts of this clonotype. This chain uses TRBV15 with TRBJ2-7; TRBD2 might be the D (6 bases). The CDR3 has 13 residues. Deletions cut 5 bases from V and 7 bases from J, with 15 bases between. Germline V gene lookup returns CDR1 LNHNV and CDR2 YYDKDF (reference sequence). CDR3 protein: CATSRIPGEEQYF. The CDR3 nucleotides are TGTGCCACCAGCCGTATCCCGGGGGAAGAGCAGTACTTC.

Many counts were recorded for this clonotype. This chain links TRBV10-1 with TRBJ1-6; D uncertain. The CDR3 has 14 amino acids. Per germline, CDR1 WNHNN and CDR2 SYGVQD (reference sequence). V was pared by 6 bases and J by 5 bases, with 11 bases between. CDR3 in amino acids: CASSEGSNNSPLHF. CDR3 nucleotides: TGCGCCAGCAGCGAGGGTTCTAATAATTCACCCCTCCACTTT.

This clonotype was seen repeatedly, ten times or more. The chain has TRBV2 and TRBJ2-7; D is perhaps TRBD2 (5 bases). CDR3 size: 11 residues. Germline CDR1 and CDR2: SNHLY and FYNNEI. Trimming pared 8 bases from V and 3 bases from J, leaving 8 bases between. CDR3 coding DNA: TGTGCCAGCGCCCGGGACTACGAGCAGTACTTC. It specifies CASARDYEQYF.

A remark on this clonotype: A read error may be the cause here, since a much bigger clone is one base away. The chain uses TRBV10-3 and TRBJ2-7, with D possibly being TRBD1 (5 bases). The length of the CDR3 is 14 residues. The germline gives CDR1 ENHRY, CDR2 SYGVKD. The CDR3 DNA reads as TGTGCCAGCAGTGATAGGGGATGGACCTACGGGCAGTACTTC. It specifies CASSDRGWTYGQYF.

This clonotype was seen a few times. A much larger clonotype is one base distant, so this may be a read error. The rearrangement uses TRBV12-3 or TRBV12-4 and TRBJ2-2; D is uncertain. This CDR3 comprises 13 residues. The CDR3 DNA reads TGTGTCAGCAGTTTCTCCGGCGCCGGGGAGCTGTTTTTT. Encoded protein: CVSSFSGAGELFF.

This sequence joins TRBV18 and TRBJ2-7; the D call may be TRBD1 or TRBD2 (6 bases each). This CDR3 is built from 16 residues. Deletions cut 0 bases from V and 2 bases from J, with 14 bases between. The germline V gene encodes CDR1 KGHSH and CDR2 LQKENI. The CDR3 region is CASSPPSGGRPYEQYF. As DNA, the CDR3 is TGTGCCAGCTCACCACCGTCCGGGGGCCGCCCCTACGAGCAGTACTTC.

This clonotype was counted ten times or more. The genes are TRBV4-1 and TRBJ1-2; 8 bases agree with TRBD1. The CDR3 has 15 amino acids. V shed 1 base, J shed 2 bases, and the junction held 3 bases outside the gene matches. Germline CDR1 reads MGHRA; CDR2 reads YSYEKL. This chain's CDR3 is CASSQGTGSNYGYTF. The CDR3 nucleotides are TGCGCCAGCAGCCAAGGGACAGGGTCGAACTATGGCTACACCTTC.

This clonotype was counted ten times or more. The chain links TRBV12-3 or TRBV12-4 to TRBJ1-1; D remains ambiguous. The CDR3 sequence is 13 residues long. V was cut by 3 bases and J by 4 bases, with 9 bases left in between. The CDR3 sequence: CASSFGRATEAFF. The DNA of the CDR3 is TGTGCCAGCAGTTTTGGCAGAGCCACTGAAGCTTTCTTT.

This clonotype was picked up many times. V is TRBV7-8 and J is TRBJ1-1, with a weak D call TRBD1 (5 bases). Per germline, CDR1 SGHVS and CDR2 FQNEAQ. The V and J ends lost 4 bases and 5 bases respectively, with 23 bases between them. The CDR3 is 17 residues long. CDR3 DNA: TGTGCCAGCAGCTCCCTTCAGCGGGGACCTTCGGGGACTGAAGCTTTCTTT. The encoded protein is CASSSLQRGPSGTEAFF. The variable domain in full, with the rest retrieved from reference TRBV7-8 and TRBJ1-1, is GAGVSQSPRYKVAKRGQDVALRCDPISGHVSLFWYQQALGQGPEFLTYFQNEAQLDKSGLPSDRFFAERPEGSVSTLKIQRTQQEDSAVYLCASSSLQRGPSGTEAFFGQGTRLTVV.

This clonotype has at least ten counts. The chain links TRBV18 to TRBJ2-7, with D hard to call. The V gene's germline CDR1 is KGHSH and CDR2 LQKENI. Trimming took 0 bases from V and 2 from J, leaving 8 bases between them. This CDR3 is built from 14 residues. The CDR3 DNA is TGTGCCAGCTCACCACCGGTAGGTCCCTACGAGCAGTACTTC. Protein sequence: CASSPPVGPYEQYF.

This clonotype has just a few counts. This sequence joins TRBV9 and TRBJ2-5; TRBD1 is a possible D gene (5 bases). The germline V and J ends were trimmed by 0 bases and 7 bases, with 7 bases remaining between them. Germline CDR1 SGDLS, CDR2 YYNGEE. The CDR3 has 12 amino acids. The CDR3 nucleotides read TGTGCCAGCAGCGTAGATCAGGGGACCCAGTACTTC. It encodes CASSVDQGTQYF.

This clonotype was seen at least ten times. The chain combines TRBV12-3 or TRBV12-4 with TRBJ1-5; the D gene is possibly TRBD1 (6 bases). CDR3 length: 15 residues. With 6 bases removed from V and 8 bases from J, the gap between germline ends came to 20 bases. The CDR3 DNA follows: TGTGCCAGCAGGTGGGGCAGGGGCGTGGGGGAGCCCCAGCATTTT. This sequence encodes CASRWGRGVGEPQHF.

This clonotype was counted at least ten times. J is TRBJ2-7 and V is TRBV9; tentatively, D is TRBD2 (6 bases). This CDR3 has 15 residues. Germline lookup yields CDR1 SGDLS and CDR2 YYNGEE. V was clipped by 0 bases and J by 3 bases, with 13 bases between them. Here the CDR3 DNA reads TGTGCCAGCAGCGTAGCGGACGGGGGAGACTACGAGCAGTACTTC. Translated, it gives CASSVADGGDYEQYF.